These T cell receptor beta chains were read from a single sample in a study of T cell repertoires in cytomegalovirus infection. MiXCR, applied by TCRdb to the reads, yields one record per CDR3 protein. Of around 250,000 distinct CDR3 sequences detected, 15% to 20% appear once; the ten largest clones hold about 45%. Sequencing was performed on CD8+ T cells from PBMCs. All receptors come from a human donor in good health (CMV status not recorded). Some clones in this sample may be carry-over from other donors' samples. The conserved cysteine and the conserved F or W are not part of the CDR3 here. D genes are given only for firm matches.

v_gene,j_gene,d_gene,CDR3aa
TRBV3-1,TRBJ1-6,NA,ASSPGPYNSPLH
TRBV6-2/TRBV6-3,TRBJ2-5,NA,ASRPLHEGGTQY
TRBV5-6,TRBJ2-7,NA,ASSLTGEQY
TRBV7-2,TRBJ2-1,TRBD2,ASSLGGGVLVGEQF
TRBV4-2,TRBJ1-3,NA,ASSSNRDSGNTIY
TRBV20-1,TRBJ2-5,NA,SARGSGGAETQY
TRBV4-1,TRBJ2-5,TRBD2,ASSRLRTSGLPLPQETQY
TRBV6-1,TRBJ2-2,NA,ASNFAGELF
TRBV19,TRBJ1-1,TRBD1,ASKGDSMNTEAF
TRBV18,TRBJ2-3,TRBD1,ASSPSTGGFADTQY
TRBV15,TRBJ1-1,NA,ATSSGGGTEAF
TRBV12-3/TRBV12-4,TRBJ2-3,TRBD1,ASSLVGQGYTDTQY
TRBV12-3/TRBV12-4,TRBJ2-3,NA,ASSQLVEADTQY
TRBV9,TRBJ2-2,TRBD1,ASSVVDRANTGELF
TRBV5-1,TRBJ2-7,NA,ASSWISLNEQY
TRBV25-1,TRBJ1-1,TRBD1,ASSEYWGGGAGTEAF
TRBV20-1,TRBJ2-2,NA,SARDRARAELF
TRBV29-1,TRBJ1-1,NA,SVEPDPNTEAF
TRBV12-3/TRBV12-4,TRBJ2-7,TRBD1,ASSARGGTGDEQY
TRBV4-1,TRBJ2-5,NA,ASSQGGRETQY
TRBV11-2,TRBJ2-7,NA,ASSLGPSSGEQY
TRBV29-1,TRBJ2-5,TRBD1,VIRTGEETQY
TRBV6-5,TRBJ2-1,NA,ASSYSTGQFWNEQF
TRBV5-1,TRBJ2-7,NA,ASSLWAADGTNEQY
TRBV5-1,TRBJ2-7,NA,ASSLAGDGTYEQY
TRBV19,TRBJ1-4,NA,ASSLFQETNEKLF
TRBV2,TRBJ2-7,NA,ASSEDVESYEQY
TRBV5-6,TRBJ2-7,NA,ASSFQGIIYEQY
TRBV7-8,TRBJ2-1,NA,ASSPAGRVNEQF
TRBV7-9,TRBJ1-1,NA,ASTWTNTEAF
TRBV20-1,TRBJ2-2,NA,SAKQAGELF
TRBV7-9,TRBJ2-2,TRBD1,ASSLTGENTGELF
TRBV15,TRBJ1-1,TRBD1,ATSVDRAGTEAF
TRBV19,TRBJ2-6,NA,ASSSRGGANVLT
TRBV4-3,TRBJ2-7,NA,ASSQDRTVSSYEQY
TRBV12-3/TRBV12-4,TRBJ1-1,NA,ASSLGTFTEAF
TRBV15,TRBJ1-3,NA,ATSSEDGNTIY
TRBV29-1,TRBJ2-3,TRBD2,SVEGTSRSTDTQY
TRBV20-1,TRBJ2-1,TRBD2,SATGLAGGPYNEQF
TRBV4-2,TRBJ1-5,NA,ASSQVQGNQPQH